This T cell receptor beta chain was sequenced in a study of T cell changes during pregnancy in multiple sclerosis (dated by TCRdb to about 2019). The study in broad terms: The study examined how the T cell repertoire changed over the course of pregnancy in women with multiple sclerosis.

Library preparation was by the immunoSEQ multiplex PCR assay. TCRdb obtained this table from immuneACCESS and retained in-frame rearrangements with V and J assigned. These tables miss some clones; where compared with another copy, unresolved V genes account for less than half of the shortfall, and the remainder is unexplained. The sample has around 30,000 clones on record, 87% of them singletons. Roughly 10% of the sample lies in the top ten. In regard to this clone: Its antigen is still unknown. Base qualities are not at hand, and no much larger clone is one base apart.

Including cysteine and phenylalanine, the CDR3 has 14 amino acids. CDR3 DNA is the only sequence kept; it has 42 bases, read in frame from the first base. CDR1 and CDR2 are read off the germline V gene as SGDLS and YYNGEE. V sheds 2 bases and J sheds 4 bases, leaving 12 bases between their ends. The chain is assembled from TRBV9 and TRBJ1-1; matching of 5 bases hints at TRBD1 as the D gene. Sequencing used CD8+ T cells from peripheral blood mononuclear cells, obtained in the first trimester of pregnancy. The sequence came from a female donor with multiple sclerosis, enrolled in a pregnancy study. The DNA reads TGTGCCAGCAGCGTCGGGGGGATGGCCACTGAAGCTTTCTTT. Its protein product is CASSVGGMATEAFF.